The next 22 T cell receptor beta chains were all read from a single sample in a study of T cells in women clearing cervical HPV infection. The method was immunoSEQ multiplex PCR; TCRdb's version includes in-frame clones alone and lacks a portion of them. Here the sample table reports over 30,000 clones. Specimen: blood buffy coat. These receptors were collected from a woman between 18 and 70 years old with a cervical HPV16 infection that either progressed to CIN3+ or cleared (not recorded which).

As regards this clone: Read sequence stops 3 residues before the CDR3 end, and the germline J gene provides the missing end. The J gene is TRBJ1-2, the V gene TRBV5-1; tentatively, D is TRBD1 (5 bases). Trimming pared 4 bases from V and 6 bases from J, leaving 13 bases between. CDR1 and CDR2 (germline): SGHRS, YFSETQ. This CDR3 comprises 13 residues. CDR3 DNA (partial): TGCGCCAGCAGCGGTGGCCAGGGCCATGGC. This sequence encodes CASSGGQGHG. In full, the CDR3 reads CASSGGQGHGYTF.

CDR3 protein: CASSLAGGRLSGELFF. CDR3 DNA, as far as it was read: TGTGCCAGCAGCTTAGCCGGCGGGAGACTGTCGGGGGAG. This rearrangement joins TRBV7-2 to TRBJ2-2, with 7 bases lining up with TRBD2. The read ends 3 residues shy of where the CDR3 ends; the end is completed using the germline J gene. The V gene end was trimmed by 0 bases and the J gene end by 8 bases; junction bases not matched to a gene: 9. Germline CDR1 and CDR2: SGHTA and FQGNSA. The CDR3 has 16 residues.

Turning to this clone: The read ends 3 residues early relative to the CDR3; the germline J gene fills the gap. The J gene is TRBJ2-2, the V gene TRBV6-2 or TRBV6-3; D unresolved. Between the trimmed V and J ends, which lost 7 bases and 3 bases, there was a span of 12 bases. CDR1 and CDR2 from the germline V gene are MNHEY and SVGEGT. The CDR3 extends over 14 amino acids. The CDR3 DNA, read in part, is TGTGCCAGCATCTTTTCAGATTACACCGGGGAG. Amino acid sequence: CASIFSDYTGE. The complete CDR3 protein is CASIFSDYTGELFF.

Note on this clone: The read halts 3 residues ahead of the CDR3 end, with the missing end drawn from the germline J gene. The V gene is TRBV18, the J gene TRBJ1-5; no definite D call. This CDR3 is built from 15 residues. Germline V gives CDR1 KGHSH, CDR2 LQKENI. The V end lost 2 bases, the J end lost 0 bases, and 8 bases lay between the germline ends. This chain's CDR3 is CASSPTPHSNQPQHF. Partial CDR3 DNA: TGTGCCAGCTCACCAACTCCGCATAGCAATCAGCCC.

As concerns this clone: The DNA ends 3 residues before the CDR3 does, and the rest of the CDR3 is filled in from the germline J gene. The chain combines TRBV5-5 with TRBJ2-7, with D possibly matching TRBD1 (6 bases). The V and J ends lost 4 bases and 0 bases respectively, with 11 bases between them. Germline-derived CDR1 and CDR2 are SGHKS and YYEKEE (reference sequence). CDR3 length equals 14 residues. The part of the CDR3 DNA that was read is TGTGCCAGCAGCATCCTGACAGGCTCCTACGAG. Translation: CASSILTGSYE. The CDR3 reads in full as CASSILTGSYEQYF.

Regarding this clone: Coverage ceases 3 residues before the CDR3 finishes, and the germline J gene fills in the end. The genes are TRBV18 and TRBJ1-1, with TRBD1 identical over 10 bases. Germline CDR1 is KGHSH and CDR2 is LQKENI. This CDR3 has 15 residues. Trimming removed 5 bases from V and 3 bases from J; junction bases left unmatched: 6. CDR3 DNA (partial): TGTGCCAGCTCATGGACAGGGGGATCGGACACTGAA. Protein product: CASSWTGGSDTE. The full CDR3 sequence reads CASSWTGGSDTEAFF.

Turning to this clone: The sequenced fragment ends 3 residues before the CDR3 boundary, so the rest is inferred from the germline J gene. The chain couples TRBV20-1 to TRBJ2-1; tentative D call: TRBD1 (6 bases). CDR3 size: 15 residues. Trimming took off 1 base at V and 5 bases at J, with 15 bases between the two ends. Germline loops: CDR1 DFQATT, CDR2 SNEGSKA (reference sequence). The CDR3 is CSARGQAGNHNEQFF. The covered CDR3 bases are TGCAGTGCTAGAGGACAGGCGGGTAACCACAATGAG.

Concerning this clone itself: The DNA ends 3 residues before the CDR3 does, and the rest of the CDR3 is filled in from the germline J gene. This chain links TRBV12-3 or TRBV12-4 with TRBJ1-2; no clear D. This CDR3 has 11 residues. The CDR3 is CASSSPRGYTF. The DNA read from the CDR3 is TGTGCCAGCAGTTCCCCCCGGGGC.

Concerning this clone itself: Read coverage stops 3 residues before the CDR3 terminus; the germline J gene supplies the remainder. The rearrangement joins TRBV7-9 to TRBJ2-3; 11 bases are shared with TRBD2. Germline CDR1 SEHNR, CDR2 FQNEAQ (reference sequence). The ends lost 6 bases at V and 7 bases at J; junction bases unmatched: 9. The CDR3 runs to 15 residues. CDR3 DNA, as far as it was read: TGTGCCAGCAGTTCGACTAGCGGGGAGCTGCATACG. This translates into CASSSTSGELHT. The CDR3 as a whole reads CASSSTSGELHTQYF.

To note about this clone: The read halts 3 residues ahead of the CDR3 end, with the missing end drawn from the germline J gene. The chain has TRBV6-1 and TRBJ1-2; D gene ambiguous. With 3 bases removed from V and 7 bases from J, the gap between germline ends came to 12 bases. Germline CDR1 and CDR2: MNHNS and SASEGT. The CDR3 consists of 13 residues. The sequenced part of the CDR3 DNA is TGTGCCAGCAGTGATATACTTAGCGGTGGC. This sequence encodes CASSDILSGG. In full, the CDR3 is CASSDILSGGYTF.

The CDR3 bases that were read are TGCGCCACCCGGACAGGGAGGACCAATCAGCCC. Protein sequence: CATRTGRTNQP. The full CDR3 reads CATRTGRTNQPQHF. This chain joins TRBV10-1 and TRBJ1-5; TRBD1 matches 8 bases. Sequencing ends 3 residues short of the CDR3 end; the germline J gene provides the rest. The CDR3 totals 14 residues. V shed 10 bases, J shed 3 bases, and the junction held 8 bases outside the gene matches. The germline V gene encodes CDR1 WNHNN and CDR2 SYGVQD (reference sequence).

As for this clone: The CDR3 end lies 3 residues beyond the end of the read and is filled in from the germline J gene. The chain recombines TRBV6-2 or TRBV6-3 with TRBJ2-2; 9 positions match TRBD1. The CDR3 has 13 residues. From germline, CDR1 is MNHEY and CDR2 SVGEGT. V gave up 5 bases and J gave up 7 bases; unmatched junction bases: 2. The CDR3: CASSGTGYGELFF. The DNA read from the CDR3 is TGTGCCAGCAGTGGGACAGGGTACGGGGAG.

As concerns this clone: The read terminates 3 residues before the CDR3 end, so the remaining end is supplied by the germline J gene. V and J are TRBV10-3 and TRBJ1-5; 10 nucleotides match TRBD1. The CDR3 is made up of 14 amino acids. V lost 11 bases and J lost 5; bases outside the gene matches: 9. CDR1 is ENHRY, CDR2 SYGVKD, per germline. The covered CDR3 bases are TGTGCCGTCAACGGACAGGGGGGAGATCAGCCC. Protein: CAVNGQGGDQP. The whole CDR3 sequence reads CAVNGQGGDQPQHF.

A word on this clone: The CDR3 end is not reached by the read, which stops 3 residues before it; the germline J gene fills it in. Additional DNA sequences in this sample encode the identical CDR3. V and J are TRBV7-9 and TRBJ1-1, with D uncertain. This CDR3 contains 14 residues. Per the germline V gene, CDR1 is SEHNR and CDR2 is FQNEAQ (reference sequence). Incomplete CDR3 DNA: TGTGCCAGCAGCTTAGTAGCGGGGAAAGAGACA. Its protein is CASSLVAGKET. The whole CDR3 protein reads CASSLVAGKETAFF. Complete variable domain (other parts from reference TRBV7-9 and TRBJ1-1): DTGVSQNPRHKITKRGQNVTFRCDPISEHNRLYWYRQTLGQGPEFLTYFQNEAQLEKSRLLSDRFSAERPKGSFSTLEIQRTEQGDSAMYLCASSLVAGKETAFFGQGTRLTVV.

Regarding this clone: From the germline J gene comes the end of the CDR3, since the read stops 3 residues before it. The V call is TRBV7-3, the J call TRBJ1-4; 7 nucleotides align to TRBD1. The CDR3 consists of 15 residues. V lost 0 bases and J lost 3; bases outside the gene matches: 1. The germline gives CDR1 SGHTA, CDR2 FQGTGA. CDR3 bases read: TGTGCCAGCAGCTTAACAGGGGGCGCTAATGAAAAA. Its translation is CASSLTGGANEK. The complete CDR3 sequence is CASSLTGGANEKLFF.

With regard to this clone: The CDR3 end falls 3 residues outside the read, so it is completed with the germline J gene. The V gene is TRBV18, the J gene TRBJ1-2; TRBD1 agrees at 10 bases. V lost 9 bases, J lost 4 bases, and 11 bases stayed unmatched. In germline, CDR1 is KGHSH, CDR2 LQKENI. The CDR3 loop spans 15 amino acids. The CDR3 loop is CASQQTGGLGYGYTF. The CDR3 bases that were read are TGTGCCAGTCAACAGACAGGGGGCTTAGGCTATGGC.

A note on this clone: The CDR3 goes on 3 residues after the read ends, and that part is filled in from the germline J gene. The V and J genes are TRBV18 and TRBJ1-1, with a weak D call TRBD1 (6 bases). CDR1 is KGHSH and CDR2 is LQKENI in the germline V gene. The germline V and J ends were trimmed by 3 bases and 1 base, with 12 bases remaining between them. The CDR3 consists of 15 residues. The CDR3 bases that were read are TGTGCCAGCTCACCTTCGGACAGAAAGAACACTGAA. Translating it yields CASSPSDRKNTE. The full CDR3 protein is CASSPSDRKNTEAFF.

CDR3 bases read: TGTGCCAGCAAGGAACAGGGGGCCTCCTACAATGAG. Its protein product is CASKEQGASYNE. The CDR3 in its entirety is CASKEQGASYNEQFF. J is TRBJ2-1 and V is TRBV5-4, with 9 bases aligning to TRBD1. The read halts 3 residues ahead of the CDR3 end, with the missing end drawn from the germline J gene. The junction had 4 bases not matched to a gene; V was cut back by 6 bases and J by 0 bases. The germline gives CDR1 SGHNT, CDR2 YYREEE (reference sequence). The CDR3 is 15 amino acids. Full variable domain (remainder filled in from reference TRBV5-4 and TRBJ2-1): ETGVTQSPTHLIKTRGQQVTLRCSSQSGHNTVSWYQQALGQGPQFIFQYYREEENGRGNFPPRFSGLQFPNYSSELNVNALELDDSALYLCASKEQGASYNEQFFGPGTRLTVL.

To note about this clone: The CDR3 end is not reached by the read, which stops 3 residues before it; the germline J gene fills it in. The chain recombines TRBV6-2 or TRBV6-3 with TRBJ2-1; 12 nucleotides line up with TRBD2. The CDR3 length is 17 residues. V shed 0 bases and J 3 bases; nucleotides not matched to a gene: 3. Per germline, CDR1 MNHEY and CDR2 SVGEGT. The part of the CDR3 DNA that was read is TGTGCCAGCAGTTACTCTGAACTAGCGGGGGGCTACAATGAG. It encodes CASSYSELAGGYNE. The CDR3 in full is CASSYSELAGGYNEQFF.

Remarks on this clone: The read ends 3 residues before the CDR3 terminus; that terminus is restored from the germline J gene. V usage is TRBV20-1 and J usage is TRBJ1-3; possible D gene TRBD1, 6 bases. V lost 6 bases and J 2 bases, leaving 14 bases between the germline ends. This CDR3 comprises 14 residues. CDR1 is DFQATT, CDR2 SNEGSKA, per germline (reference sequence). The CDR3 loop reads CSAARGGAGNTIYF. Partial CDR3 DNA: TGCAGTGCAGCCCGGGGGGGCGCTGGAAACACC.

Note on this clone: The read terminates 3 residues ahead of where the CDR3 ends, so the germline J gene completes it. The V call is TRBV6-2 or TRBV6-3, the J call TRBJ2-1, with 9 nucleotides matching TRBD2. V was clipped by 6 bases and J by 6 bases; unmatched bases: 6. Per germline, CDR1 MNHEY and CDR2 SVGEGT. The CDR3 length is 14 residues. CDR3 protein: CASRGSGGFNEQFF. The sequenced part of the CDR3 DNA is TGTGCCAGCAGGGGGAGCGGGGGGTTCAATGAG.

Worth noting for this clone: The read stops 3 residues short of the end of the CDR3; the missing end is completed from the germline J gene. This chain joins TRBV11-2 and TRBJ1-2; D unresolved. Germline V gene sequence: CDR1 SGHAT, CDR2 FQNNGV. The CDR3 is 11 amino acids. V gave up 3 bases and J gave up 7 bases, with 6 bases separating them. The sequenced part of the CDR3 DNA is TGTGCCAGCAGCTTTAGGGCTGGC. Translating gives CASSFRAG. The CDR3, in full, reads CASSFRAGYTF.